This T cell receptor (beta chain) is drawn from a study of control samples from healthy donors and cancer patients. The CDR3 is 14 residues long. V lost 5 bases and J 0 bases, leaving 10 bases between the germline ends. From germline, CDR1 is KGHSH and CDR2 LQKENI. This clone was counted between two and nine times. The protocol was immunoSEQ multiplex PCR, while the TCRdb copy is restricted to in-frame clones and leaves out a portion. The sample has 90,000 to 110,000 clones, 80% to 90% seen once. The sample comprised blood. V and J are TRBV18 and TRBJ1-1; no clear D. This clonotype was obtained from a woman aged 50 to 60 in good health. Written as DNA, the CDR3 is TGTGCCAGCTCAGCACAGACCATGAACACTGAAGCTTTCTTT. Protein sequence: CASSAQTMNTEAFF.